This is a list of T cell receptor beta chains from one sample in a study of cytomegalovirus exposure and HLA in healthy donors. Some clones are missing from TCRdb's copy, which holds only in-frame ones; the method was immunoSEQ multiplex PCR. The sample has roughly 97,000 clones; roughly 75% are singletons. The sequenced material came from PBMCs. These receptors all stem from a woman in her 40s in good health and CMV-seronegative. Both conserved end residues are part of each CDR3. D genes are given only for firm matches. The listing skips clone size in some rows; elsewhere it reads once, few, many or a size class.

cdr3_aa	cdr3_nt	v_call	j_call	clone_size	cdr3_length	d_call
CASSPGGGQETQYF	TGTGCCAGCAGCCCGGGTGGAGGTCAAGAGACCCAGTACTTC	TRBV6-6	TRBJ2-5	NA	14	NA
CASSLQGADTQYF	TGTGCCAGTAGTCTACAGGGTGCAGATACGCAGTATTTT	TRBV19	TRBJ2-3	NA	13	NA
CASSLGRNQPQHF	TGTGCCAGCAGCTTAGGCAGGAATCAGCCCCAGCATTTT	TRBV5-6	TRBJ1-5	NA	13	NA
CASSLSARNYEQYF	TGTGCCAGCAGTTTAAGTGCCAGGAACTACGAGCAGTACTTC	TRBV28	TRBJ2-7	NA	14	NA
CSVRAGKNTEAFF	TGCAGCGTTCGTGCGGGCAAGAACACTGAAGCTTTCTTT	TRBV29-1	TRBJ1-1	few	13	NA
CASSLGQLMNTEAFF	TGTGCCAGCAGCTTAGGACAACTCATGAACACTGAAGCTTTCTTT	TRBV7-2	TRBJ1-1	few	15	NA
CASSILLAGYNEQFF	TGTGCCAGTAGTATACTCTTAGCGGGGTACAATGAGCAGTTCTTC	TRBV19	TRBJ2-1	NA	15	TRBD2
CASSFSADQPQHF	TGTGCCAGCAGCTTTTCCGCGGATCAGCCCCAGCATTTT	TRBV11-2	TRBJ1-5	NA	13	NA
CASVLLASYNEQFF	TGTGCCAGCGTCCTTTTGGCCTCCTACAATGAGCAGTTCTTC	TRBV6-1	TRBJ2-1	NA	14	NA
CASSLSGIGETQYF	TGTGCCAGCAGCTTATCCGGGATCGGAGAGACCCAGTACTTC	TRBV11-2	TRBJ2-5	NA	14	NA
CASSYMTGGSEQYF	TGTGCCAGCTCATACATGACAGGGGGATCCGAGCAGTACTTC	TRBV18	TRBJ2-7	once	14	TRBD1
CASSVLATGELFF	TGTGCCAGCAGCGTACTAGCTACCGGGGAGCTGTTTTTT	TRBV14	TRBJ2-2	NA	13	NA
CASTGTGVLGGYTF	TGTGCCAGCACCGGGACAGGGGTTTTAGGTGGCTACACCTTC	TRBV6-5	TRBJ1-2	NA	14	TRBD1
CSVEDGQRYEQYF	TGCAGCGTTGAAGATGGACAGCGCTACGAGCAGTACTTC	TRBV29-1	TRBJ2-7	NA	13	NA
CASSSDRLGYTF	TGTGCCAGCAGTTCGGACAGGCTGGGCTACACCTTC	TRBV28	TRBJ1-2	few	12	TRBD1
CATSRDRFEQFF	TGTGCCACCAGCAGAGATCGGTTTGAGCAGTTCTTC	TRBV15	TRBJ2-1	NA	12	NA
CASSLERASTQYF	TGTGCTAGCAGCTTAGAGAGGGCGAGTACGCAGTATTTT	TRBV7-7	TRBJ2-3	NA	13	NA